This section outlines one TCR beta chain sequence together with its context. Its antigen is not identified. Both 60 Vbeta primers and 13 Jbeta primers went into the PCR. The assay was immunoSEQ multiplex PCR, and TCRdb's table has in-frame clones only and misses some. This sample has more than 70,000 clones, with roughly 73% found just once. These data come from a study of cytomegalovirus exposure and HLA in healthy donors. General study results and limits: Being productive about 87% or about 30% of the time was typical of most TCR beta V segments in an earlier analysis.

Germline-derived CDR1 and CDR2 are SQVTM and ANQGSEA. This CDR3 spans 13 amino acids. Trimming took off 2 bases at V and 4 bases at J, with 12 bases between the two ends. The origin of this receptor is a boy aged 5-17 years in good health and CMV-seronegative. V usage is TRBV29-1 and J usage is TRBJ2-7; maybe TRBD1 (7 bases). Sequences were obtained from PBMCs. The CDR3 bases are TGCAGCGTTGAAAGTCAGGGGGGATACGAGCAGTACTTC. It encodes CSVESQGGYEQYF.